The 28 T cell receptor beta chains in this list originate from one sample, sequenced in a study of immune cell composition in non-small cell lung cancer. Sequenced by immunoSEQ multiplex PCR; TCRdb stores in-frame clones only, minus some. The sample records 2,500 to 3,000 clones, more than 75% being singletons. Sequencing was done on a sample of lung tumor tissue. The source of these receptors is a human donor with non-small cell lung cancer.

The CDR3 sequence: CASSLGREAFF. The CDR3 nucleotides are TGTGCCAGCAGCTTAGGCAGGGAAGCTTTCTTT. The V and J genes are TRBV5-6 and TRBJ1-1; unclear D gene. Germline-derived CDR1 and CDR2 are SGHDT and YYEEEE. The V end was cut by 2 bases, the J end by 8 bases, with 7 bases between. The CDR3 has 11 residues.

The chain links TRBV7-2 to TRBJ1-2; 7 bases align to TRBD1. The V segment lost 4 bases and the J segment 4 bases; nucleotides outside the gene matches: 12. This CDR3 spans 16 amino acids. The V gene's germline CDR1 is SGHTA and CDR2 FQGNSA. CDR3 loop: CASSYVTQGSRYGYTF. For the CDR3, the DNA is TGTGCCAGCAGCTACGTGACACAGGGGTCTCGCTATGGCTACACCTTC.

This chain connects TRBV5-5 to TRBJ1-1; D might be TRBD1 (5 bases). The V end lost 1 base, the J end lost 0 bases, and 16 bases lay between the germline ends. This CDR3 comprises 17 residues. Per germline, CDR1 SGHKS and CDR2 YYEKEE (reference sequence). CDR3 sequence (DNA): TGTGCCAGCAGCTTGCGTCCGCAGGGCTATATGAACACTGAAGCTTTCTTT. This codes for CASSLRPQGYMNTEAFF.

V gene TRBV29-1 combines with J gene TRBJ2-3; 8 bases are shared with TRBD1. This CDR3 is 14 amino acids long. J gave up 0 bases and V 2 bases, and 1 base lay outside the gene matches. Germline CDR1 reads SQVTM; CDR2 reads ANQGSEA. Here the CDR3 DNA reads TGCAGCGTTGAACAGGGGGCTAGCACAGATACGCAGTATTTT. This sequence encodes CSVEQGASTDTQYF.

CDR3 loop: CASSAGGLYGYTF. CDR3 DNA: TGTGCCAGCAGCGCAGGGGGCCTGTATGGCTACACCTTC. This chain joins TRBV6-4 and TRBJ1-2, with TRBD1 matching 8 bases. Germline V gene data show CDR1 as MRHNA and CDR2 as SNTAGT. V lost 6 bases, J lost 5 bases, and 5 bases stayed unmatched. This CDR3 is 13 amino acids long.

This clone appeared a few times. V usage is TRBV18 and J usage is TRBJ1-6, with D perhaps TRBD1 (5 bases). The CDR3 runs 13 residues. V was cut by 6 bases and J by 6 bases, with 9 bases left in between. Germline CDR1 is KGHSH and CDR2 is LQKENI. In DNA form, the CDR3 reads TGTGCCAGCTCCGACAGTCGTAATTCACCCCTCCACTTT. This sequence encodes CASSDSRNSPLHF.

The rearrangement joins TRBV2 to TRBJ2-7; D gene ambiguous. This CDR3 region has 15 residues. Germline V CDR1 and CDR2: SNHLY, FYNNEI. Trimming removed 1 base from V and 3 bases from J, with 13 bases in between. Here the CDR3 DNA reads TGTGCCAGCAGTGAAGGAATGACTGAATTCTACGAGCAGTACTTC. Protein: CASSEGMTEFYEQYF. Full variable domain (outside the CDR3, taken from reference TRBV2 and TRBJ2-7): EPEVTQTPSHQVTQMGQEVILRCVPISNHLYFYWYRQILGQKVEFLVSFYNNEISEKSEIFDDQFSVERPDGSNFTLKIRSTKLEDSAMYFCASSEGMTEFYEQYFGPGTRLTVT.

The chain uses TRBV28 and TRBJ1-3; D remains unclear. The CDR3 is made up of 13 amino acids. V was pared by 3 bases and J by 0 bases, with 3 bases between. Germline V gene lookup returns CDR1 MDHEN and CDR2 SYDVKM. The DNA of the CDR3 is TGTGCCAGCAGTTTCGGCTCTGGAAACACCATATATTTT. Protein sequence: CASSFGSGNTIYF. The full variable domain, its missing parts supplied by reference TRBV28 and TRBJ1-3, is DVKVTQSSRYLVKRTGEKVFLECVQDMDHENMFWYRQDPGLGLRLIYFSYDVKMKEKGDIPEGYSVSREKKERFSLILESASTNQTSMYLCASSFGSGNTIYFGEGSWLTVV.

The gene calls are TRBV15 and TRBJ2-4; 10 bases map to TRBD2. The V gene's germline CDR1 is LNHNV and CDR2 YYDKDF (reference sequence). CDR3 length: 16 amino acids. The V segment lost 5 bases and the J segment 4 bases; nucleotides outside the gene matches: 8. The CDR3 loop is CATSAGAGGVKNIQYF. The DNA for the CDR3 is TGTGCCACCAGCGCTGGAGCGGGAGGGGTTAAAAACATTCAGTACTTC.

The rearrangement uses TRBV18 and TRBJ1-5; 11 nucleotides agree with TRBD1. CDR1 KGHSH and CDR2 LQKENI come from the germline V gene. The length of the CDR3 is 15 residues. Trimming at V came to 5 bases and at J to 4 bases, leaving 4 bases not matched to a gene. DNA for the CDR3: TGTGCCAGCTCAGTCGGGACAGGGGGAAATCAGCCCCAGCATTTT. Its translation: CASSVGTGGNQPQHF.

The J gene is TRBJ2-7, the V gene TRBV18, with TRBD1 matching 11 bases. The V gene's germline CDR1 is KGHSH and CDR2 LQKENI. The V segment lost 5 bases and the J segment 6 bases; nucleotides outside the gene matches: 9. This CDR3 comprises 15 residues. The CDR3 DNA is TGTGCCAGCTCAACTCAACTGGGACAGGGGGGCGAGCAGTACTTC. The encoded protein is CASSTQLGQGGEQYF. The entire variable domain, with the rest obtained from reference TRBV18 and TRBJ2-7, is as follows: NAGVMQNPRHLVRRRGQEARLRCSPMKGHSHVYWYRQLPEEGLKFMVYLQKENIIDESGMPKERFSAEFPKEGPSILRIQQVVRGDSAAYFCASSTQLGQGGEQYFGPGTRLTVT.

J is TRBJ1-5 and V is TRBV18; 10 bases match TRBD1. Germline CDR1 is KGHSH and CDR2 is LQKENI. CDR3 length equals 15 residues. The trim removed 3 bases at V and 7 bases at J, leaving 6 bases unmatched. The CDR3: CASSPDRGREQPQHF. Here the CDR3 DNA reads TGTGCCAGCTCACCTGACAGGGGGCGAGAACAGCCCCAGCATTTT.

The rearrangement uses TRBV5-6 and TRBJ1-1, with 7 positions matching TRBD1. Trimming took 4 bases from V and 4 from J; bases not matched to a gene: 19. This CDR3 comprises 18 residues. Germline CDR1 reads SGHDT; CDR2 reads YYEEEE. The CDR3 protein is CASSPQARGRFRGTEAFF. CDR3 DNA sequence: TGTGCCAGCAGCCCCCAAGCCAGGGGGAGATTTCGAGGCACTGAAGCTTTCTTT.

As DNA, the CDR3 is TGTGCCAGCAGATCGGACACTGAAGCTTTCTTT. Protein product: CASRSDTEAFF. V gene TRBV7-2 combines with J gene TRBJ1-1; D ambiguous. V lost 6 bases, J lost 3 bases, and 5 bases lay in between. CDR3 size: 11 residues. Germline-derived CDR1 and CDR2 are SGHTA and FQGNSA.

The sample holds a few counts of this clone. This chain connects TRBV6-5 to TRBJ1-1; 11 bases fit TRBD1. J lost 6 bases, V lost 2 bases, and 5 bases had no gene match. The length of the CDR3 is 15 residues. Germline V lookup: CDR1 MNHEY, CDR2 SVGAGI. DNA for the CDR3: TGTGCCAGCAGTTACAGGACAGGGGGCGTATCTGAAGCTTTCTTT. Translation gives CASSYRTGGVSEAFF.

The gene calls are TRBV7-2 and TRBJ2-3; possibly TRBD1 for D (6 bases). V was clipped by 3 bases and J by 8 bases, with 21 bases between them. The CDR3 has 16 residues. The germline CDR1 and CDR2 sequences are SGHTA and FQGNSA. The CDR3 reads CASSFPGTSLSGTQYF. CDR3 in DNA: TGTGCCAGCAGCTTTCCCGGGACATCCCTTTCGGGTACGCAGTATTTT.

CDR3 protein: CASILGRTAYTDTQYF. The CDR3 coding sequence is TGTGCCAGCATCTTGGGAAGGACAGCCTACACAGATACGCAGTATTTT. The J gene is TRBJ2-3, the V gene TRBV7-9, with D tentatively TRBD1 (6 bases). The CDR3 contains 16 residues. Trimming stripped 7 bases from V and 2 bases from J, with 19 bases between. Germline V gives CDR1 SEHNR, CDR2 FQNEAQ (reference sequence).

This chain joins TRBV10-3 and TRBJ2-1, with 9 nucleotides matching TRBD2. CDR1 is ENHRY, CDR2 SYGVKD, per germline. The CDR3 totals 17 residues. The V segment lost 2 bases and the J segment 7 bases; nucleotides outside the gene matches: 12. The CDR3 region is CAISEGKLAGVRNEQFF. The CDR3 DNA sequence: TGTGCCATCAGTGAGGGGAAACTAGCGGGCGTACGTAATGAGCAGTTCTTC.

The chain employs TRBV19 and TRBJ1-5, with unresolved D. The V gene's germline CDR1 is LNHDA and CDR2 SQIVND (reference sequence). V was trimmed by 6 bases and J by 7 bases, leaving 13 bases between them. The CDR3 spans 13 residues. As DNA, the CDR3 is TGTGCCAGTAGCCGCACGGCGGGGCAGCCCCAGCATTTT. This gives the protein CASSRTAGQPQHF.

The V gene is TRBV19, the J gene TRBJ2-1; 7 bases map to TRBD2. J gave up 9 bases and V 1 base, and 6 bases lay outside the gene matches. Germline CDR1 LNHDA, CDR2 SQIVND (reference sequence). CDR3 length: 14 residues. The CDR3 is CASSIVGGSGEQFF. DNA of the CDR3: TGTGCCAGTAGTATAGTAGGCGGGAGCGGTGAGCAGTTCTTC.

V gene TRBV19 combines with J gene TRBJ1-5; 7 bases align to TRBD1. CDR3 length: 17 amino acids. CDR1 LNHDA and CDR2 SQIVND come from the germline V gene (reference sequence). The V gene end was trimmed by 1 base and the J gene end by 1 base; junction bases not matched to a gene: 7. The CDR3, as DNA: TGTGCCAGTAGTATAGGACAGGGACTCGCGAGCAATCAGCCCCAGCATTTT. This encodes CASSIGQGLASNQPQHF.

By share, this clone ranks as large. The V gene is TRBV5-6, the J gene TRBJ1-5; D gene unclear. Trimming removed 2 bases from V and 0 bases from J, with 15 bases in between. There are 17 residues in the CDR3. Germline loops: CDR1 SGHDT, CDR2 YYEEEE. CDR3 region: CASSFGSQDNSNQPQHF. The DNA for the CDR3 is TGTGCCAGCAGCTTTGGCAGCCAAGACAATAGCAATCAGCCCCAGCATTTT.

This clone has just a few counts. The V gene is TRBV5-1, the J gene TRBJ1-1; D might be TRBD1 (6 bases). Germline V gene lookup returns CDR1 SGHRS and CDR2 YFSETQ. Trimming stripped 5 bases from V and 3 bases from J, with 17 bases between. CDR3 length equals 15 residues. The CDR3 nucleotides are TGCGCCAGCAGGACTAACAGGGCTACGGACACTGAAGCTTTCTTT. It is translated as CASRTNRATDTEAFF. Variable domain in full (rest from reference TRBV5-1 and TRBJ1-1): KAGVTQTPRYLIKTRGQQVTLSCSPISGHRSVSWYQQTPGQGLQFLFEYFSETQRNKGNFPGRFSGRQFSNSRSEMNVSTLELGDSALYLCASRTNRATDTEAFFGQGTRLTVV.

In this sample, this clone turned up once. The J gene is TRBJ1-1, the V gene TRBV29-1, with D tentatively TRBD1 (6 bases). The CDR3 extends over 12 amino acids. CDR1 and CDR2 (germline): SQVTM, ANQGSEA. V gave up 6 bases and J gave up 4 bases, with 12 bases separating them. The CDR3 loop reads CSVDTGFTEAFF. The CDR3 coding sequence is TGCAGCGTCGACACAGGGTTCACTGAAGCTTTCTTT. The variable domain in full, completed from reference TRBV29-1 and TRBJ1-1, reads SAVISQKPSRDICQRGTSLTIQCQVDSQVTMMFWYRQQPGQSLTLIATANQGSEATYESGFVIDKFPISRPNLTFSTLTVSNMSPEDSSIYLCSVDTGFTEAFFGQGTRLTVV.

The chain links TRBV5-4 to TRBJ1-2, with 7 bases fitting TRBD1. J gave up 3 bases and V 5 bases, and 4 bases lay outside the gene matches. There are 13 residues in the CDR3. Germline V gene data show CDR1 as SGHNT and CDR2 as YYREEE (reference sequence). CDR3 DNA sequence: TGTGCCAGCAGGCCTCAGGGGGACTATGGCTACACCTTC. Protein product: CASRPQGDYGYTF.

As DNA, the CDR3 is TGTGCCATCAAGGGGCCGTCGAAGTATAATTCACCCCTCCACTTT. Translated, it gives CAIKGPSKYNSPLHF. The rearrangement joins TRBV10-3 to TRBJ1-6; a weak D match, TRBD1 (5 bases). CDR3 length: 15 residues. The germline CDR1 and CDR2 sequences are ENHRY and SYGVKD. Deletions cut 7 bases from V and 4 bases from J, with 14 bases between.

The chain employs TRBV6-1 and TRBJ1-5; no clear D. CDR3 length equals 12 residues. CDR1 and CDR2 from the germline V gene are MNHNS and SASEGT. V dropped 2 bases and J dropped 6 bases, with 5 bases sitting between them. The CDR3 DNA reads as TGTGCCAGCAGTGAACCGGGTCAGCCCCAGCATTTT. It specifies CASSEPGQPQHF.

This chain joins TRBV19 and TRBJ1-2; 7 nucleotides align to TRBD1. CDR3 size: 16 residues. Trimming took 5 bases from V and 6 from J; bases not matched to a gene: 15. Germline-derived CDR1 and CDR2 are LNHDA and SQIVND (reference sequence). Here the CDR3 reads CASSYYRGALENGYTF. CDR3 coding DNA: TGTGCCAGTAGTTATTACAGGGGCGCCCTTGAAAATGGCTACACCTTC.